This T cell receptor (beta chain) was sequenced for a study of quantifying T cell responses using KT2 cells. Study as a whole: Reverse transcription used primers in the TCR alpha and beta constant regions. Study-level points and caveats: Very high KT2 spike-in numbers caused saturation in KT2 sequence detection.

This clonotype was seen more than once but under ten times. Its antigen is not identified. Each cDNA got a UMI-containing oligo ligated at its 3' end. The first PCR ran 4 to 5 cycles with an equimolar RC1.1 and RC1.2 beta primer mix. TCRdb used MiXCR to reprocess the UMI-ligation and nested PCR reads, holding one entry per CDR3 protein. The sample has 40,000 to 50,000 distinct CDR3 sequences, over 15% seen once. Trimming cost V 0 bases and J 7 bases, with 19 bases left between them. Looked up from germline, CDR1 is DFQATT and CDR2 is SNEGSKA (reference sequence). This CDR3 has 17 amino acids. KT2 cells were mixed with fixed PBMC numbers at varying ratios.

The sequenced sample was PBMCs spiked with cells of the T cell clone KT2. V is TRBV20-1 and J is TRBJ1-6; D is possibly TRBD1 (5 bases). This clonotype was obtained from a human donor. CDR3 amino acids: CSARDWSEQELNSPLHF. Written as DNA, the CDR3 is TGCAGTGCTAGAGATTGGTCTGAACAGGAATTAAATTCACCCCTCCACTTT.